A single T cell receptor (beta chain) is shown here with its context. This clone's antigen is unknown. No much larger clonotype is one base removed from it; base qualities were not supplied. The data were taken from a study of T cell responses to AZD1222 COVID-19 vaccine listed by TCRdb under 2021. Describing the broader study: A total of under 250 trial participants underwent TCR sequencing, of whom 200 to 220 had received two doses of AZD1222 and 26 had received two doses of the MenACWY control vaccine. Trial participants were enrolled by age into 18-55, 56-69 and 70-plus year subgroups, with 148, 28 and 57 TCR-sequenced participants respectively.

Cut back by 1 base and 6 bases, the V and J ends lie 11 bases apart. The CDR3, cysteine through phenylalanine, is 14 amino acids long. Only the CDR3 DNA is retained, 42 bases long and in frame from the first base. CDR1 LGHDT and CDR2 YNNKEL were looked up in the germline V gene (reference sequence). Study-level results and caveats: Epitopes outside the regions mutated in the B.1.351 and B.1.1.7 variants were reportedly recognized by nearly half of the unique spike-specific TCRs. Only a handful of AZD1222 recipients were SARS-CoV-2 seropositive at baseline, limiting conclusions about previously exposed vaccinees. CD4 TCRs associated with the vaccine covered the entire spike protein, and the dominant responses were in regions 160-218 and 743-854. Because no day 14 peak-response samples were available, the repertoires could be characterized only after the peak T cell response. Most participants were white British and females outnumbered males, and the authors suggested that clonal diversity may have been underestimated. In the small 56-69-year group, the increase in depth fell short of significance, most likely because of low power. After two AZD1222 doses, both the breadth and the depth of spike-specific TCRs were significantly higher than at day 0 and than in MenACWY recipients.

The label giving this sample's time point can be read as: about 28 days (+/-7) after the second vaccine dose. Because spike-specific TCR depth and breadth did not differ between the two schedules, AZD1222 recipients who got a second dose at roughly 4 weeks were pooled with those who got a second dose at roughly 12 weeks. Samples from vaccinated people were obtained from the UK trials COV001 and COV002, which included a single-blind randomized controlled phase 2/3 trial of AZD1222 (ChAdOx1 nCoV-19) in healthy adults. Trial participant PBMC samples were collected at day 0 and day 28 after the second dose for TCRbeta chain sequencing. The CDR3 regions of human TCRbeta chains were analyzed by immunosequencing. From the authors' description of their analysis: TCRs in the repertoires were compared against a reference library of SARS-CoV-2-specific TCRs that had been generated with the MIRA antigen-specificity platform. Breadth meant the fraction of unique TCRs that were SARS-CoV-2-associated, whereas depth meant the fraction of total T cells that were SARS-CoV-2-associated. Using the MIRA data, each spike-specific TCR was assigned both to the spike region to which the TCR was reactive and to a CD4 or CD8 class. Log10-transformed breadth and depth values were compared by one-way ANOVA with Sidak's multiple comparisons tests. As stored in TCRdb, this immuneACCESS dataset retains in-frame rearrangements with V and J assigned. A fraction of the clones does not appear; measured against another copy, unresolved V genes explain less than half of the discrepancy, and the remainder lacks a known reason. The V and J calls and the clone size are those of that table, but D and trimming were determined from the DNA. For this sample the table gives about 140,000 clones, of which 90% were detected only once. The ten largest make up around 6.3% of the sample.

The sample in question was peripheral blood, obtained 28 days after the second AZD1222 dose. The chain joins TRBV3-1 (or the pseudogene TRBV3-2) to TRBJ2-3; no D segment can be confidently identified. The TCR comes from an adult who received the AZD1222 COVID-19 vaccine. The base sequence is TGTGCCAGCAGCCAAGTTTCCAAAGGCGATACGCAGTATTTT. The resulting protein is CASSQVSKGDTQYF.